What follows are 5 T cell receptor beta chains derived from one specimen sequenced in a study of T-cell memory formation after mild COVID-19. MiXCR, applied by TCRdb to the 5' RACE reads, yields one record per CDR3 protein. The sample records fewer than 250,000 distinct CDR3 sequences, approximately 30% being singletons. The source material was PBMCs or a T cell subset sorted from them (not recorded which). Receptor source: an adult woman who had mild COVID-19 (a few samples of this study predate the infection). Cell type and time point are not known.

In this sample, this clonotype turned up a few times. This chain connects TRBV5-1 to TRBJ2-7; D not certain. V was cut by 4 bases and J by 2 bases, with 10 bases left in between. The CDR3 has 13 residues. The germline CDR1 and CDR2 sequences are SGHRS and YFSETQ. The CDR3 coding sequence is TGCGCCAGCAGCCAGACTTATACCTACGAGCAGTACTTC. This translates into CASSQTYTYEQYF.

The chain employs TRBV24-1 and TRBJ2-2; weak D call: TRBD2 (7 bases). CDR3 length: 15 amino acids. Germline CDR1 KGHDR, CDR2 SFDVKD. Trimming cost V 5 bases and J 4 bases, with 13 bases left between them. The chain's CDR3 is CATSVGGLSTGELFF. In DNA form, the CDR3 reads TGTGCCACCAGTGTCGGGGGGCTCTCCACCGGGGAGCTGTTTTTT.

This clonotype appeared a few times. The V and J genes are TRBV12-3 or TRBV12-4 and TRBJ2-6, with a weak D call TRBD2 (6 bases). V shed 3 bases and J shed 0 bases, with 30 bases lying between them. The CDR3 consists of 23 residues. CDR3 coding DNA: TGTGCCAGCAGTTTTATAGCCCCCCAGGTTACTAAGGCGGGGATCTCTGGGGCCAACGTCCTGACTTTC. Translation: CASSFIAPQVTKAGISGANVLTF.

The chain carries TRBV12-3 or TRBV12-4 and TRBJ2-7, with D possibly being TRBD1 (5 bases). With 5 bases removed from V and 2 bases from J, the gap between germline ends came to 16 bases. This CDR3 region has 15 residues. This CDR3 reads CASSPQDSPAYEQYF. The CDR3 nucleotides read TGTGCCAGCAGTCCACAGGATTCCCCAGCCTACGAGCAGTACTTC.

CDR3 residues: CASSESGGVSYEQYF. The DNA of the CDR3 is TGTGCCAGCAGTGAGAGCGGGGGGGTCTCCTACGAGCAGTACTTC. V usage is TRBV12-3 or TRBV12-4 and J usage is TRBJ2-7, with TRBD2 identical over 10 bases. This CDR3 region has 15 residues. Trimming removed 5 bases from V and 0 bases from J; junction bases left unmatched: 4.